The clone carrying this T cell receptor (beta chain) was counted many times. The antigen is unknown. Germline lookup yields CDR1 SGHDT and CDR2 YYEEEE. The CDR3 is made up of 16 amino acids. Losses at the gene ends were 4 bases for V and 2 bases for J; bases not matched to a gene: 8. Libraries of TCR beta came from quantitative 5'-RACE with molecular barcodes. From the 5' RACE reads, TCRdb called clonotypes with MiXCR, one entry per CDR3 protein. This sample yields roughly 280,000 distinct CDR3 sequences, of which approximately 20% are seen a single time; roughly 7.3% belongs to the top ten. The source of the sample is a study of CD8 T cells in ankylosing spondylitis. Points from the study as a whole: Several highly homologous variants made up a TCR beta motif that seemed to typify ankylosing spondylitis blood.

Sample: blood, either unsorted or a sorted T cell fraction (not recorded which). This receptor was obtained from a male donor with ankylosing spondylitis or in good health (not recorded which). V usage is TRBV5-6 and J usage is TRBJ2-2, with 7 positions matching TRBD1. The DNA of the CDR3 is TGTGCCAGCAGCAAACGACAGGGATCAAACACCGGGGAGCTGTTTTTT. Its translation is CASSKRQGSNTGELFF.